Listed here is a single T cell receptor (beta chain). V gave up 2 bases and J gave up 7 bases, with 7 bases separating them. This CDR3 is 12 amino acids long. Germline V CDR1 and CDR2: SGHAT, FQNNGV. MiXCR, applied by TCRdb to the 5' RACE reads, yields one record per CDR3 protein. Among 200,000 to 250,000 distinct CDR3 sequences listed, just over 9.5% were seen once. This record comes from a study of T-cell memory formation after mild COVID-19. Sequencing was done on a sample of PBMCs or a T cell subset sorted from them (not recorded which). The clonotype was recovered from a man aged 18 to 30 who had mild COVID-19 (a few samples of this study predate the infection). Cell type and time point are not known. The J gene is TRBJ2-3, the V gene TRBV11-2, with D unclear. CDR3 DNA: TGTGCCAGCAGCTTATCCGAAAATACGCAGTATTTT. Protein product: CASSLSENTQYF.